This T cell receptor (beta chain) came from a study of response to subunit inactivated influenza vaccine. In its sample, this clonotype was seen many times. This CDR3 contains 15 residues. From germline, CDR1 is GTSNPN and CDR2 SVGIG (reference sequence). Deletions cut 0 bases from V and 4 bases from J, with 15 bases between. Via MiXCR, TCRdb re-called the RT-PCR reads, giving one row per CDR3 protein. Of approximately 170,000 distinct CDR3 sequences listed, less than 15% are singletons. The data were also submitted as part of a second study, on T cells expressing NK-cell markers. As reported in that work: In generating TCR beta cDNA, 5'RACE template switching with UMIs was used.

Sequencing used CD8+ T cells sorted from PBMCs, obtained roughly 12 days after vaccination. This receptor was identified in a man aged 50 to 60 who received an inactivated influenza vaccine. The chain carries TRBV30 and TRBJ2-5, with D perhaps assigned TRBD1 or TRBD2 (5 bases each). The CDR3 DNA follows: TGTGCCTGGAGTGTATGGGTCTGGGGGATAGAGACCCAGTACTTC. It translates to CAWSVWVWGIETQYF.